The 29 T cell receptor beta chains below come from one sample, sequenced in a study of CD8+ T cells in alopecia areata. Stated treatment: oral pan-JAK inhibitor, 5-10 mg twice daily. Sequencing relied on a cDNA template that was reverse transcribed from extracted RNA. Some clones are missing from TCRdb's copy, which holds only in-frame ones; the method was immunoSEQ multiplex PCR. Among 200,000 to 250,000 clones listed, less than 65% were seen once. The sample here was CD4+ T cells sorted from blood, taken at week 4, from a patient treated with tofacitinib. All receptors come from a human donor with alopecia areata.

The J gene is TRBJ2-3, the V gene TRBV9; D remains ambiguous. The V gene's germline CDR1 is SGDLS and CDR2 YYNGEE. There are 16 residues in the CDR3. V was clipped by 4 bases and J by 2 bases, with 17 bases between them. CDR3 protein: CASSTMGGFFTDTQYF. Written as DNA, the CDR3 is TGTGCCAGCAGCACCATGGGCGGCTTCTTCACAGATACGCAGTATTTT. Full variable domain (outside the CDR3, taken from reference TRBV9 and TRBJ2-3): DSGVTQTPKHLITATGQRVTLRCSPRSGDLSVYWYQQSLDQGLQFLIQYYNGEERAKGNILERFSAQQFPDLHSELNLSSLELGDSALYFCASSTMGGFFTDTQYFGPGTRLTVL.

The chain joins TRBV5-4 to TRBJ1-2; TRBD1 is a possible D gene (5 bases). The CDR3 has 14 amino acids. V was pared by 2 bases and J by 6 bases, with 14 bases between. Per germline, CDR1 SGHNT and CDR2 YYREEE (reference sequence). This CDR3 is CASSLAGTEDGYTF. The CDR3 nucleotides read TGTGCCAGCAGCTTAGCCGGGACGGAGGATGGCTACACCTTC.

There are a few counts of this clone. Other DNA sequences in the sample encode the same CDR3. The rearrangement uses TRBV30 and TRBJ1-2, with D unclear. CDR3 length: 13 amino acids. Trimming removed 0 bases from V and 4 bases from J, with 9 bases in between. Per the germline V gene, CDR1 is GTSNPN and CDR2 is SVGIG (reference sequence). In DNA, the CDR3 is TGTGCCTGGAGTGTACTGGGCACCTATGGCTACACCTTC. It yields the protein CAWSVLGTYGYTF.

The chain employs TRBV6-5 and TRBJ1-5; 8 positions match TRBD1. The CDR3 contains 15 residues. Germline V gene lookup returns CDR1 MNHEY and CDR2 SVGAGI. After removal of 2 bases from V and 6 bases from J, the junction contained 6 bases not matched to a gene. The CDR3 region is CASSYGTGIGQPQHF. The CDR3 nucleotides are TGTGCCAGCAGTTACGGGACAGGAATAGGTCAGCCCCAGCATTTT.

There are a few counts of this clone. V usage is TRBV29-1 and J usage is TRBJ1-2; TRBD1 might be the D (5 bases). The CDR3 is 11 amino acids. Trimming left V 4 bases short and J 6 bases short, with 9 bases between. Germline-derived CDR1 and CDR2 are SQVTM and ANQGSEA. In DNA, the CDR3 is TGCAGCGTTGGAGCGACAGATGGCTACACCTTC. Translated: CSVGATDGYTF.

J is TRBJ1-2 and V is TRBV9; D is undetermined. CDR3 length: 14 residues. The germline CDR1 and CDR2 sequences are SGDLS and YYNGEE. V was clipped by 0 bases and J by 2 bases, with 8 bases between them. The CDR3 sequence is CASSVGLGNYGYTF. CDR3 nucleotide sequence: TGTGCCAGCAGCGTAGGTTTAGGGAACTATGGCTACACCTTC.

This clone was seen a handful of times. The chain couples TRBV19 to TRBJ1-5; D is unresolved. The V and J ends lost 9 bases and 6 bases respectively, with 6 bases between them. Germline V CDR1 and CDR2: LNHDA, SQIVND (reference sequence). The CDR3 is 10 amino acids. The CDR3 coding sequence is TGTGCCAGCCCCCCTCAGCCCCAGCATTTT. Translation gives CASPPQPQHF. The full variable domain, with the rest looked up from reference TRBV19 and TRBJ1-5, is DGGITQSPKYLFRKEGQNVTLSCEQNLNHDAMYWYRQDPGQGLRLIYYSQIVNDFQKGDIAEGYSVSREKKESFPLTVTSAQKNPTAFYLCASPPQPQHFGDGTRLSIL.

A word on this clone: It is unclear where the CDR3 begins or ends on the DNA, so no DNA is shown, and the CDR3 is as TCRdb lists it. CDR3 in amino acids: CAWSPVDRLRAGELFF. The chain is built from TRBV30 and TRBJ2-2; the table assigns TRBD1, which was not confirmed against the DNA. 16 amino acids form the CDR3, both terminal residues included. CDR1 and CDR2 from the germline V gene are GTSNPN and SVGIG (reference sequence).

There are a few counts of this clone. The chain uses TRBV29-1 and TRBJ2-7; a weak D match, TRBD1 (6 bases). CDR3 length: 13 amino acids. Trimming took 6 bases from V and 3 from J, leaving 15 bases between them. Germline CDR1 and CDR2: SQVTM and ANQGSEA. The CDR3 DNA reads as TGCAGCGTCCGACAGGCCCCAAGCTACGAGCAGTACTTC. Amino acid sequence: CSVRQAPSYEQYF.

This sequence joins TRBV11-1 and TRBJ1-2; TRBD1 aligns across 8 bases. CDR1 and CDR2 (germline): SGHAT, FQDESV (reference sequence). This CDR3 has 14 residues. The V gene end was trimmed by 3 bases and the J gene end by 2 bases; junction bases not matched to a gene: 2. CDR3 bases: TGTGCCAGCAGCTTCCGGACAGGGAACTATGGCTACACCTTC. This codes for CASSFRTGNYGYTF.

The V gene is TRBV7-2, the J gene TRBJ2-3; D is unclear. Trimming removed 6 bases at V and 4 bases at J, with 11 bases between. This CDR3 has 13 amino acids. CDR1 is SGHTA, CDR2 FQGNSA, per germline. CDR3 nucleotide sequence: TGTGCCAGCAGGGGATCTTCCGCAGATACGCAGTATTTT. Its translation is CASRGSSADTQYF.

The V call is TRBV29-1, the J call TRBJ1-1; no firm D call. The CDR3 length is 13 residues. V was cut by 4 bases and J by 3 bases, with 12 bases left in between. CDR1 is SQVTM, CDR2 ANQGSEA, per germline. The CDR3: CSVAANRDTEAFF. DNA for the CDR3: TGCAGCGTTGCCGCAAATAGGGACACTGAAGCTTTCTTT.

This sequence joins TRBV18 and TRBJ1-5; unclear D gene. There are 15 residues in the CDR3. Deletions cut 2 bases from V and 4 bases from J, with 12 bases between. The V gene's germline CDR1 is KGHSH and CDR2 LQKENI. For the CDR3, the DNA is TGTGCCAGCTCACCAACCGACTCCCCGAATCAGCCCCAGCATTTT. It codes for CASSPTDSPNQPQHF.

This rearrangement joins TRBV29-1 to TRBJ2-5; 10 bases are a match to TRBD2. The CDR3 sequence is 13 residues long. Per germline, CDR1 SQVTM and CDR2 ANQGSEA. J gave up 5 bases and V 8 bases, and 8 bases lay outside the gene matches. CDR3 residues: CSTTPGLAETQYF. The DNA of the CDR3 is TGCAGCACAACACCGGGACTAGCGGAGACCCAGTACTTC.

Here the CDR3 reads CASGGAVGTEAFF. CDR3 DNA: TGTGCCAGCGGAGGAGCCGTTGGGACTGAAGCTTTCTTT. The rearrangement uses TRBV9 and TRBJ1-1; no reliable D call. V lost 7 bases and J lost 5, with 15 bases in between. The CDR3 consists of 13 residues. The germline V gene has CDR1 SGDLS and CDR2 YYNGEE.

The rearrangement links TRBV30 to TRBJ1-2; D unresolved. In germline, CDR1 is GTSNPN, CDR2 SVGIG (reference sequence). Trimming took off 4 bases at V and 5 bases at J, with 14 bases between the two ends. This CDR3 is built from 13 residues. The CDR3 spells CAWTPPGWYGYTF. CDR3 in DNA: TGTGCCTGGACGCCCCCGGGGTGGTATGGCTACACCTTC. The full variable domain, completed using reference TRBV30 and TRBJ1-2, is SQTIHQWPATLVQPVGSPLSLECTVEGTSNPNLYWYRQAAGRGLQLLFYSVGIGQISSEVPQNLSASRPQDRQFILSSKKLLLSDSGFYLCAWTPPGWYGYTFGSGTRLTVV.

The chain couples TRBV27 to TRBJ1-5, with D perhaps TRBD1 (6 bases). CDR1 is MNHEY, CDR2 SMNVEV, per germline (reference sequence). The CDR3 contains 12 residues. V lost 6 bases and J lost 4, with 7 bases in between. The CDR3 is CASRQGNQPQHF. The DNA of the CDR3 is TGTGCCAGCAGACAGGGTAATCAGCCCCAGCATTTT.

The chain couples TRBV29-1 to TRBJ2-5; 8 bases fit TRBD2. CDR3 length: 14 residues. The V segment lost 7 bases and the J segment 5 bases; nucleotides outside the gene matches: 12. Germline values: CDR1 SQVTM, CDR2 ANQGSEA. The CDR3 DNA reads TGCAGCGCCCCTGACGGGGGGGCCGAGGAGACCCAGTACTTC. Residues: CSAPDGGAEETQYF. Using reference TRBV29-1 and TRBJ2-5 for the parts outside the CDR3, the full variable domain is SAVISQKPSRDICQRGTSLTIQCQVDSQVTMMFWYRQQPGQSLTLIATANQGSEATYESGFVIDKFPISRPNLTFSTLTVSNMSPEDSSIYLCSAPDGGAEETQYFGPGTRLLVL.

Points on this clone: The same CDR3 is also encoded by other DNA sequences in this sample. This chain connects TRBV10-3 to TRBJ2-7; D is unclear. Trimming took off 3 bases at V and 3 bases at J, with 6 bases between the two ends. The V gene's germline CDR1 is ENHRY and CDR2 SYGVKD. The CDR3 contains 12 residues. The CDR3 DNA reads TGTGCCATCAGTGATAGGAGCTACGAGCAGTACTTC. It yields the protein CAISDRSYEQYF.

The chain combines TRBV4-2 with TRBJ2-7, with D hard to call. Deletions cut 4 bases from V and 6 bases from J, with 13 bases between. Germline assignment: CDR1 LGHNA and CDR2 YNFKEQ. The CDR3 length is 13 residues. Here the CDR3 DNA reads TGTGCCAGCAGCCTAGCTCACGGCAGCGAGCAGTACTTC. Translation gives CASSLAHGSEQYF.

This clone was seen a few times. The gene calls are TRBV5-1 and TRBJ2-5; 8 nucleotides match TRBD1. The CDR3 is 15 amino acids. The V gene end was trimmed by 4 bases and the J gene end by 5 bases; junction bases not matched to a gene: 10. Germline CDR1 SGHRS, CDR2 YFSETQ. CDR3 sequence reads: CASSPWTGQLETQYF. The CDR3 DNA sequence: TGCGCCAGCAGCCCCTGGACAGGGCAGTTGGAGACCCAGTACTTC.

This rearrangement joins TRBV14 to TRBJ2-5, with D tentatively TRBD1 (6 bases). This CDR3 has 15 amino acids. V lost 4 bases and J lost 2, with 14 bases in between. Germline values: CDR1 SGHDN, CDR2 FVKESK. DNA of the CDR3: TGTGCCAGCAGCCCGGACAGACCTCCGCAAGAGACCCAGTACTTC. This translates into CASSPDRPPQETQYF. The variable domain in full, completed from reference TRBV14 and TRBJ2-5, reads EAGVTQFPSHSVIEKGQTVTLRCDPISGHDNLYWYRRVMGKEIKFLLHFVKESKQDESGMPNNRFLAERTGGTYSTLKVQPAELEDSGVYFCASSPDRPPQETQYFGPGTRLLVL.

This clone was found a few times. The chain combines TRBV4-3 with TRBJ2-3, with 7 bases aligning to TRBD2. V gave up 4 bases and J gave up 0 bases; unmatched junction bases: 7. Germline CDR1 is LGHNA and CDR2 is YSLEER. The CDR3 is 16 residues long. CDR3 loop: CASSRSTSPSTDTQYF. For the CDR3, the DNA is TGCGCCAGCAGCCGGTCGACTAGCCCGAGCACAGATACGCAGTATTTT.

The V call is TRBV18, the J call TRBJ2-7; 9 nucleotides match TRBD1. Germline V CDR1 and CDR2: KGHSH, LQKENI. Germline trimming cut 4 bases from V and 9 bases from J; bases unmatched to any gene: 10. This CDR3 spans 14 amino acids. CDR3 region: CASSQLPGQGGQYF. The DNA of the CDR3 is TGTGCCAGCTCACAATTGCCGGGACAGGGAGGGCAGTACTTC. The full variable domain, in which reference TRBV18 and TRBJ2-7 provide the parts outside the CDR3, is NAGVMQNPRHLVRRRGQEARLRCSPMKGHSHVYWYRQLPEEGLKFMVYLQKENIIDESGMPKERFSAEFPKEGPSILRIQQVVRGDSAAYFCASSQLPGQGGQYFGPGTRLTVT.

The V gene is TRBV4-3, the J gene TRBJ1-5; 8 positions match TRBD1. This CDR3 is built from 15 residues. The junction had 6 bases not matched to a gene; V was cut back by 5 bases and J by 3 bases. Germline V gene sequence: CDR1 LGHNA, CDR2 YSLEER. The CDR3 spells CASSAGQGNNQPQHF. For the CDR3, the DNA is TGCGCCAGCAGCGCCGGACAGGGAAACAATCAGCCCCAGCATTTT.

This chain connects TRBV6-5 to TRBJ1-2; D might be TRBD1 (6 bases). CDR1 MNHEY and CDR2 SVGAGI come from the germline V gene. V was cut by 6 bases and J by 8 bases, with 13 bases left in between. The CDR3 extends over 12 amino acids. CDR3 DNA sequence: TGTGCCAGCAGGCAGGGGATACGCGGCTACACCTTC. Protein: CASRQGIRGYTF.

This clone was picked up many times. The rearrangement links TRBV2 to TRBJ2-3; 9 bases line up with TRBD2. The CDR3 has 15 residues. The germline V gene encodes CDR1 SNHLY and CDR2 FYNNEI. V shed 1 base and J 4 bases; nucleotides not matched to a gene: 3. CDR3 bases: TGTGCCAGCAGTGAAGAGGCGGGAGGGGCAGATACGCAGTATTTT. It codes for CASSEEAGGADTQYF. The complete variable domain, with remaining parts taken from reference TRBV2 and TRBJ2-3, reads EPEVTQTPSHQVTQMGQEVILRCVPISNHLYFYWYRQILGQKVEFLVSFYNNEISEKSEIFDDQFSVERPDGSNFTLKIRSTKLEDSAMYFCASSEEAGGADTQYFGPGTRLTVL.

V and J are TRBV5-6 and TRBJ1-2; TRBD1 matches 7 bases. Germline CDR1 reads SGHDT; CDR2 reads YYEEEE. The CDR3 consists of 17 residues. V was pared by 0 bases and J by 4 bases, with 12 bases of the junction left unmatched. CDR3 sequence reads: CASSLAGATTGSYGYTF. In DNA form, the CDR3 reads TGTGCCAGCAGCTTGGCCGGAGCGACGACAGGGTCCTATGGCTACACCTTC.

This chain links TRBV6-8 with TRBJ2-7; 7 bases line up with TRBD2. Looked up from germline, CDR1 is MNHGY and CDR2 is SAAAGT. The CDR3 length is 17 residues. Losses at the gene ends were 0 bases for V and 3 bases for J; bases not matched to a gene: 11. The CDR3: CASSYSAGVKPNYEQYF. The CDR3 nucleotides are TGTGCCAGCAGTTACTCGGCGGGGGTCAAGCCCAACTACGAGCAGTACTTC.